A single sample gave rise to the 27 T cell receptor beta chains below, sequenced in a study of T cells after yellow fever vaccination. TCRdb analysed the 5' RACE reads with MiXCR anew, one entry per CDR3 protein. In the table there are some 300,000 distinct CDR3 sequences, under 9% of which are singletons. The sample was CD4+ T cells sorted from PBMCs, taken 5 days after the yellow fever booster vaccination. Receptor source: a man between 18 and 35 years old who received the YFV17D yellow fever vaccine.

This chain uses TRBV20-1 with TRBJ1-4, with D perhaps matching TRBD1 (5 bases). There are 14 residues in the CDR3. Germline V gives CDR1 DFQATT, CDR2 SNEGSKA (reference sequence). Trimming left V 5 bases short and J 0 bases short, with 10 bases between. The CDR3 DNA is TGCAGTGCTCGGGGGGGTGCAACTAATGAAAAACTGTTTTTT. Encoded protein: CSARGGATNEKLFF.

This clonotype occurred a few times. The V and J genes are TRBV2 and TRBJ1-1; D is possibly TRBD1 (6 bases). The CDR3 extends over 16 amino acids. Germline V gives CDR1 SNHLY, CDR2 FYNNEI. The V end was cut by 3 bases, the J end by 6 bases, with 20 bases between. The CDR3 DNA reads as TGTGCCAGCAGTGACAGGGGCGCGGGCAGTCTCGCTGAAGCTTTCTTT. It encodes CASSDRGAGSLAEAFF.

The CDR3 loop is CASSPGTEKTYEQYF. DNA for the CDR3: TGCGCCAGCAGCCCGGGGACAGAAAAGACCTACGAGCAGTACTTC. V and J are TRBV5-1 and TRBJ2-7; TRBD1 matches at 7 bases. The CDR3 totals 15 residues. After removal of 4 bases from V and 2 bases from J, the junction contained 9 bases not matched to a gene. The germline V gene has CDR1 SGHRS and CDR2 YFSETQ.

The table lists this clonotype with many counts. The chain couples TRBV19 to TRBJ1-1, with D maybe TRBD1 (6 bases). Looked up from germline, CDR1 is LNHDA and CDR2 is SQIVND (reference sequence). CDR3 length equals 13 residues. V dropped 7 bases and J dropped 4 bases, with 13 bases sitting between them. The CDR3 DNA is TGTGCCAGTACCCGTTCGGGGGCCACTGAAGCTTTCTTT. The encoded protein is CASTRSGATEAFF.

This chain links TRBV11-3 with TRBJ2-3, with D maybe TRBD2 (6 bases). This CDR3 is built from 16 residues. The germline V gene encodes CDR1 SGHNT and CDR2 YENEEA. V was shortened by 1 base and J by 4 bases, with 15 bases between the two germline ends. CDR3 amino acids: CASSLGLARGPDTQYF. As DNA, the CDR3 is TGTGCCAGCAGCTTAGGGTTGGCGCGGGGTCCAGATACGCAGTATTTT.

The J gene is TRBJ1-6, the V gene TRBV7-9, with no clear D. CDR3 size: 14 residues. Germline V gene lookup returns CDR1 SEHNR and CDR2 FQNEAQ (reference sequence). Trimming stripped 5 bases from V and 7 bases from J, with 12 bases between. In nucleotides, the CDR3 is TGTGCCAGCAGCCAGCCCGCTGGGAATTCACCCCTCCACTTT. Encoded protein: CASSQPAGNSPLHF.

V and J are TRBV7-2 and TRBJ1-2; D remains ambiguous. The CDR3 has 14 amino acids. CDR1 and CDR2 from the germline V gene are SGHTA and FQGNSA. Deletions cut 2 bases from V and 0 bases from J, with 7 bases between. CDR3 in amino acids: CASSLQRTNYGYTF. The CDR3 bases are TGTGCCAGCAGCTTACAGCGAACTAACTATGGCTACACCTTC.

This clonotype was counted ten times or more. CDR3 sequence reads: CSVEKGGGETQYF. The CDR3 DNA is TGCAGCGTTGAAAAAGGGGGGGGCGAGACCCAGTACTTC. This chain links TRBV29-1 with TRBJ2-5; the D gene is possibly TRBD2 (7 bases). This CDR3 is built from 13 residues. Germline values: CDR1 SQVTM, CDR2 ANQGSEA. Trimming pared 2 bases from V and 5 bases from J, leaving 12 bases between. Filled out from reference TRBV29-1 and TRBJ2-5, the complete variable domain reads SAVISQKPSRDICQRGTSLTIQCQVDSQVTMMFWYRQQPGQSLTLIATANQGSEATYESGFVIDKFPISRPNLTFSTLTVSNMSPEDSSIYLCSVEKGGGETQYFGPGTRLLVL.

This clonotype was counted between two and nine times. The chain carries TRBV20-1 and TRBJ2-5; 10 bases match TRBD1. The CDR3 runs 18 residues. After removal of 2 bases from V and 5 bases from J, the junction contained 17 bases not matched to a gene. CDR1 is DFQATT and CDR2 is SNEGSKA in the germline V gene (reference sequence). The CDR3 reads CSARTHRDRGTAWETQYF. CDR3 in DNA: TGCAGTGCTAGAACCCACCGGGACAGGGGTACGGCGTGGGAGACCCAGTACTTC.

This clonotype was detected only a few times. The chain joins TRBV7-2 to TRBJ1-2; 9 positions agree with TRBD1. The germline CDR1 and CDR2 sequences are SGHTA and FQGNSA. The CDR3 contains 14 residues. The ends lost 9 bases at V and 6 bases at J; junction bases unmatched: 11. For the CDR3, the DNA is TGTGCCAGTATCACCGACAGGGGGACAAATGGCTACACCTTC. Its protein product is CASITDRGTNGYTF.

The chain links TRBV29-1 to TRBJ2-1, with 12 bases lining up with TRBD1. Germline V gene lookup returns CDR1 SQVTM and CDR2 ANQGSEA. The CDR3 runs to 14 residues. With 6 bases clipped from V and 5 bases from J, the junction kept 5 bases outside the gene matches. For the CDR3, the DNA is TGCAGCGTAGGGACAGGGGGCGCCCACAATGAGCAGTTCTTC. This codes for CSVGTGGAHNEQFF.

This clonotype was recorded at least ten times. The rearrangement joins TRBV10-3 to TRBJ2-3; no clear D gene. Trimming took 6 bases from V and 2 from J, leaving 12 bases between them. This CDR3 has 14 residues. In germline, CDR1 is ENHRY, CDR2 SYGVKD. Here the CDR3 DNA reads TGTGCCATCAGCCCCCTGGGATTCACAGATACGCAGTATTTT. This codes for CAISPLGFTDTQYF.

This clonotype was picked up a small number of times. V and J are TRBV15 and TRBJ1-5; D remains unclear. Germline CDR1 reads LNHNV; CDR2 reads YYDKDF (reference sequence). The V gene lost 0 bases and the J gene lost 0 bases, with 18 bases spanning the gap. The CDR3 consists of 19 residues. The CDR3 DNA follows: TGTGCCACCAGCAGAGATGGTTTCGATGCCCGATATAGCAATCAGCCCCAGCATTTT. Its translation is CATSRDGFDARYSNQPQHF.

This clonotype has ten or more counts. V usage is TRBV4-3 and J usage is TRBJ2-3; TRBD2 matches 10 bases. The CDR3 runs 14 residues. J gave up 9 bases and V 1 base, and 4 bases lay outside the gene matches. Germline CDR1 and CDR2: LGHNA and YSLEER. This CDR3 is CASSQAAGGTTQYF. The DNA of the CDR3 is TGCGCCAGCAGCCAAGCAGCGGGGGGGACGACGCAGTATTTT.

This clonotype was picked up a small number of times. This chain connects TRBV20-1 to TRBJ2-5; TRBD1 or TRBD2 may be the D gene (7 bases each). With 6 bases removed from V and 2 bases from J, the gap between germline ends came to 19 bases. Germline CDR1 reads DFQATT; CDR2 reads SNEGSKA (reference sequence). CDR3 length: 15 residues. The CDR3: CSAPGGGGGQETQYF. The CDR3, as DNA: TGCAGTGCCCCCGGGGGAGGGGGCGGACAAGAGACCCAGTACTTC.

This clonotype was counted between two and nine times. The CDR3 loop is CAISVGYEQYF. As DNA, the CDR3 is TGTGCCATCAGTGTGGGGTACGAGCAGTACTTC. This chain links TRBV10-3 with TRBJ2-7; D gene ambiguous. CDR1 ENHRY and CDR2 SYGVKD come from the germline V gene. V lost 4 bases and J lost 4, with 5 bases in between. The CDR3 is made up of 11 amino acids.

The chain recombines TRBV3-1 with TRBJ2-7, with TRBD1 as a possible D gene (6 bases). With 4 bases removed from V and 6 bases from J, the gap between germline ends came to 16 bases. Germline V lookup: CDR1 LGHDT, CDR2 YNNKEL (reference sequence). This CDR3 is 14 amino acids long. CDR3 loop: CASSRVNRVGEQYF. The CDR3 DNA reads TGTGCCAGCAGCCGAGTAAACAGGGTCGGCGAGCAGTACTTC.

As to this clonotype: In this CDR3 the conserved last residue, phenylalanine or tryptophan, is missing, so a read error is likely. The rearrangement links TRBV10-3 to TRBJ1-1; 10 bases align to TRBD1. The CDR3 length is 17 residues. Germline V gene sequence: CDR1 ENHRY, CDR2 SYGVKD. J lost 2 bases, V lost 6 bases, and 12 bases had no gene match. The CDR3 reads CAISDAGTGAKNTEAFI. CDR3 nucleotide sequence: TGTGCCATCAGCGACGCCGGGACAGGGGCCAAAAACACTGAAGCTTTCATT.

This clonotype was seen repeatedly, ten times or more. This chain connects TRBV29-1 to TRBJ2-7; 9 nucleotides agree with TRBD1. V lost 8 bases, J lost 5 bases, and 10 bases stayed unmatched. CDR3 length: 13 amino acids. Germline-derived CDR1 and CDR2 are SQVTM and ANQGSEA. The CDR3 DNA reads TGCAGCATCTCCGGGACAGGGAACCACGAGCAGTACTTC. Residues: CSISGTGNHEQYF.

V is TRBV6-2 or TRBV6-3 and J is TRBJ1-5; 7 nucleotides match TRBD1. After removal of 5 bases from V and 5 bases from J, the junction contained 0 bases not matched to a gene. This CDR3 is built from 12 residues. Germline loops: CDR1 MNHEY, CDR2 SVGEGT. The CDR3: CASSTGDQPQHF. CDR3 in DNA: TGTGCCAGCAGTACAGGGGATCAGCCCCAGCATTTT.

The chain combines TRBV5-1 with TRBJ1-1; the D gene is possibly TRBD1 (6 bases). Trimming cost V 2 bases and J 1 base, with 21 bases left between them. The V gene's germline CDR1 is SGHRS and CDR2 YFSETQ. The CDR3 has 18 residues. CDR3 in DNA: TGCGCCAGCAGCTTTGGGACATACACAGGGAGGGGGAACACTGAAGCTTTCTTT. Its translation: CASSFGTYTGRGNTEAFF.

This clonotype was observed a few times. J is TRBJ1-5 and V is TRBV6-1; 9 positions agree with TRBD1. The CDR3 covers 16 residues. V gave up 4 bases and J gave up 5 bases; unmatched junction bases: 9. Germline loops: CDR1 MNHNS, CDR2 SASEGT. The CDR3 DNA sequence: TGTGCCAGCAGTGGTCGGACAGGGGATTTTTATCAGCCCCAGCATTTT. Translating gives CASSGRTGDFYQPQHF.

V and J are TRBV9 and TRBJ1-6, with 10 nucleotides matching TRBD1. Losses at the gene ends were 4 bases for V and 8 bases for J; bases not matched to a gene: 6. The CDR3 consists of 15 residues. The germline V gene encodes CDR1 SGDLS and CDR2 YYNGEE. The DNA for the CDR3 is TGTGCCAGCAGCCGGGACAGGGGTCATGATTCACCCCTCCACTTT. Amino acid sequence: CASSRDRGHDSPLHF.

There are a few counts of this clonotype. J is TRBJ2-1 and V is TRBV28, with D possibly being TRBD2 (5 bases). The germline V gene encodes CDR1 MDHEN and CDR2 SYDVKM. This CDR3 is built from 14 residues. The V end was cut by 3 bases, the J end by 5 bases, with 11 bases between. CDR3 in amino acids: CASSFVGRHNEQFF. The CDR3 DNA is TGTGCCAGCAGTTTTGTGGGGAGACACAATGAGCAGTTCTTC.

This chain joins TRBV12-3 or TRBV12-4 and TRBJ2-7; 7 bases are shared with TRBD1. CDR3 length: 14 amino acids. The V gene end was trimmed by 2 bases and the J gene end by 5 bases; junction bases not matched to a gene: 6. The CDR3 protein is CASSLRYRGDEQYF. CDR3 nucleotide sequence: TGTGCCAGCAGTTTACGGTACAGGGGCGACGAGCAGTACTTC.

This clonotype was seen a handful of times. The chain joins TRBV3-1 to TRBJ2-7; a possible D gene is TRBD2 (5 bases). Germline V gene lookup returns CDR1 LGHDT and CDR2 YNNKEL (reference sequence). The length of the CDR3 is 13 residues. Between the trimmed V and J ends, which lost 3 bases and 5 bases, there was a span of 11 bases. Written as DNA, the CDR3 is TGTGCCAGCAGCCAGAGGGCGCGGGACGAGCAGTACTTC. It yields the protein CASSQRARDEQYF.

V usage is TRBV28 and J usage is TRBJ1-6, with D perhaps TRBD1 (5 bases). The CDR3 has 15 residues. The V end was cut by 6 bases, the J end by 6 bases, with 15 bases between. CDR1 and CDR2 (germline): MDHEN, SYDVKM. CDR3 region: CASRAQGLGNSPLHF. DNA for the CDR3: TGTGCCAGCAGGGCGCAGGGACTTGGTAATTCACCCCTCCACTTT.